Listed below are T cell receptor beta chains from one sample, sequenced in a study of T cell responses to AZD1222 COVID-19 vaccine. Produced via immunoSEQ multiplex PCR; TCRdb's table is partial and in-frame only. The repertoire has about 100,000 clones, 88% of them found once; the top ten carry about 1.8%. The sequenced sample was peripheral blood, obtained on day 0 of AZD1222 vaccination. Every receptor here comes from an adult in good health. Each CDR3 is given with its conserved first and last residue. The D gene is left open where the match is weak. Part of the rows lack a size; the others show once, few, many or a class for expanded clones.

d_gene: .; j_gene: TRBJ2-3; abundance: .; v_gene: TRBV5-6; CDR3nt: TGTGCCAGCAGCTTGGGGACAGCAGATACGCAGTATTTT; CDR3aa: CASSLGTADTQYF
d_gene: TRBD1; j_gene: TRBJ1-5; abundance: .; v_gene: TRBV28; CDR3nt: TGTGCCAGCACCTCGGGACAGGGCAATCAGCCCCAGCATTTT; CDR3aa: CASTSGQGNQPQHF
d_gene: TRBD1; j_gene: TRBJ1-1; abundance: .; v_gene: TRBV2; CDR3nt: TGTGCCAGCAGTGCACAGGGGTATGGGGAAGCTTTCTTT; CDR3aa: CASSAQGYGEAFF
d_gene: TRBD1; j_gene: TRBJ1-5; abundance: .; v_gene: TRBV3-1/TRBV3-2; CDR3nt: TGTGCCAGCAGCCCCGGGACAGGGGGCCATCAGCCCCAGCATTTT; CDR3aa: CASSPGTGGHQPQHF
d_gene: .; j_gene: TRBJ1-5; abundance: once; v_gene: TRBV27; CDR3nt: TGTGCCAGCAGACCCCAGCCGAGTAGCAATCAGCCCCAGCATTTT; CDR3aa: CASRPQPSSNQPQHF
d_gene: .; j_gene: TRBJ2-5; abundance: .; v_gene: TRBV7-8; CDR3nt: TGTGCCAGCAGCACATACAGGGTGGCCATGGTCTCGGGGACCCAGTACTTC; CDR3aa: CASSTYRVAMVSGTQYF
d_gene: .; j_gene: TRBJ1-5; abundance: .; v_gene: TRBV9; CDR3nt: TGTGCCAGCAGCGTAGGTAGCAGCAATCAGCCCCAGCATTTT; CDR3aa: CASSVGSSNQPQHF
d_gene: .; j_gene: TRBJ2-7; abundance: .; v_gene: TRBV15; CDR3nt: TGTGCCACCAGCACCGACGGCGAGCAGTACTTC; CDR3aa: CATSTDGEQYF
d_gene: .; j_gene: TRBJ2-3; abundance: .; v_gene: TRBV28; CDR3nt: TGTGCCAGCAGCCCCAGGCCGGTGGATACGCAGTATTTT; CDR3aa: CASSPRPVDTQYF
d_gene: TRBD2; j_gene: TRBJ2-5; abundance: .; v_gene: TRBV19; CDR3nt: TGTGCCAGTAGTGGACTAGCGGTTGAAGAGACCCAGTACTTC; CDR3aa: CASSGLAVEETQYF
d_gene: .; j_gene: TRBJ1-1; abundance: .; v_gene: TRBV2; CDR3nt: TGTGCCAGCAGTGAATGGGGCCTTGGCACTGAAGCTTTCTTT; CDR3aa: CASSEWGLGTEAFF
d_gene: .; j_gene: TRBJ1-1; abundance: .; v_gene: TRBV5-4; CDR3nt: TGTGCCAGCAGCTTGCGGGACACTGAAGCTTTCTTT; CDR3aa: CASSLRDTEAFF
d_gene: TRBD2; j_gene: TRBJ2-1; abundance: .; v_gene: TRBV7-9; CDR3nt: TGTGCCAGCAGCTTACCCGAAGCGGGAGGCCCTAGGCACAGAGAGCAGTTCTTC; CDR3aa: CASSLPEAGGPRHREQFF
d_gene: TRBD1; j_gene: TRBJ2-1; abundance: .; v_gene: TRBV5-6; CDR3nt: TGTGCCAGCAGCCCGCGACAGGGTTTTTTTACTGAGCAGTTCTTC; CDR3aa: CASSPRQGFFTEQFF
d_gene: TRBD1; j_gene: TRBJ1-1; abundance: .; v_gene: TRBV5-1; CDR3nt: TGCGCCAGCAGCTGGACAGGACTGAACACTGAAGCTTTCTTT; CDR3aa: CASSWTGLNTEAFF
d_gene: TRBD1; j_gene: TRBJ1-1; abundance: .; v_gene: TRBV9; CDR3nt: TGTGCCAGCAGCGGAGACAGGGACACTGAAGCTTTCTTT; CDR3aa: CASSGDRDTEAFF
d_gene: .; j_gene: TRBJ2-1; abundance: .; v_gene: TRBV5-6; CDR3nt: TGTGCCAGCAGCCCTTCTGGGACCGAGGGCTACAATGAGCAGTTCTTC; CDR3aa: CASSPSGTEGYNEQFF
d_gene: .; j_gene: TRBJ1-1; abundance: .; v_gene: TRBV6-4; CDR3nt: TGTGCCAGCAGTGACGGACGGAACACTGAAGCTTTCTTT; CDR3aa: CASSDGRNTEAFF
d_gene: .; j_gene: TRBJ2-5; abundance: .; v_gene: TRBV7-9; CDR3nt: TGTGCCAGCAGCCTTACAGGGCACGAGACCCAGTACTTC; CDR3aa: CASSLTGHETQYF
d_gene: TRBD1; j_gene: TRBJ2-1; abundance: .; v_gene: TRBV10-3; CDR3nt: TGTGCCATCAGCAGGGACAGGGGCCATGAGCAGTTCTTC; CDR3aa: CAISRDRGHEQFF